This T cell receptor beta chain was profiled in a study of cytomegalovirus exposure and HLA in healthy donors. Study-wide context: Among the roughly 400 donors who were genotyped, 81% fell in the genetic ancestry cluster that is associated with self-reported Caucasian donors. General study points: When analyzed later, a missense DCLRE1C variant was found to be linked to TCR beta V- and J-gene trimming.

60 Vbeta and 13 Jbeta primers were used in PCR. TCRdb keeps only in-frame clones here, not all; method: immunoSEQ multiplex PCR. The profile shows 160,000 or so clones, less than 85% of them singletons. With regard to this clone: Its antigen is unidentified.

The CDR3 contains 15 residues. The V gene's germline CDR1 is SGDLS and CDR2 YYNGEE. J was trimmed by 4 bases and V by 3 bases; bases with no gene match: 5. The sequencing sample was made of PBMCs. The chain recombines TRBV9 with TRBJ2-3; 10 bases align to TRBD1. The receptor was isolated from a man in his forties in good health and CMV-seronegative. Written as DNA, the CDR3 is TGTGCCAGCAGCGGGGGACAGGGGTTTTCAGATACGCAGTATTTT. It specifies CASSGGQGFSDTQYF.